This TCR beta chain was retrieved from a study of monozygotic twins with cystic fibrosis. Findings of the study overall: Monozygotic CF twins shared more identical nucleotide clonotypes than unrelated patients. No link emerged between shared CDR3 counts and age, concordance or severity. In 13 of 16 pairs, V gene usage was closest to the co-twin's.

CDR3 size: 14 residues. Germline V gene sequence: CDR1 SGHRS, CDR2 YFSETQ. V lost 6 bases to trimming and J lost 1 base, with 10 bases between them. Produced via immunoSEQ multiplex PCR; TCRdb's table is partial and in-frame only. This sample yields tens of thousands of clones, of which approximately 96% are seen a single time; 0.17% belongs to the top ten. About this clone itself: Its antigen is as yet unknown.

The rearrangement links TRBV5-1 to TRBJ2-2; no firm D call. The receptor was derived from a girl aged 2 to 9 with cystic fibrosis. What was sequenced was blood. This chain's CDR3 is CASKAERNTGELFF. Here the CDR3 DNA reads TGCGCCAGCAAGGCGGAGCGGAACACCGGGGAGCTGTTTTTT.